Presented here are 12 T cell receptor beta chains from one specimen sequenced in a study of OX40 agonist ivuxolimab in advanced cancers. Sequencing was performed with immunoSEQ multiplex PCR; in TCRdb, only in-frame clones are kept and a portion is missing. The sample records 40,000 or so clones, around 80% being singletons. This specimen was CD4+ or CD8+ T cells sorted from blood, taken in a trial of the OX40 agonist ivuxolimab. The receptors derive from an adult with an advanced solid tumor such as melanoma, head and neck, liver or kidney cancer.

The chain combines TRBV4-3 with TRBJ1-1; D may be TRBD1 (5 bases). This CDR3 contains 15 residues. Germline V gene data show CDR1 as LGHNA and CDR2 as YSLEER. V gave up 0 bases and J gave up 3 bases, with 11 bases separating them. CDR3 in DNA: TGCGCCAGCAGCCAAGATCACCAGGGATACACTGAAGCTTTCTTT. This translates into CASSQDHQGYTEAFF.

This sequence joins TRBV19 and TRBJ2-7; D may be TRBD2 (5 bases). CDR1 and CDR2 (germline): LNHDA, SQIVND (reference sequence). V lost 4 bases and J 2 bases, leaving 12 bases between the germline ends. The CDR3 totals 14 residues. CDR3 in amino acids: CASSTRTGTYEQYF. In nucleotides, the CDR3 is TGTGCCAGTAGTACTCGGACGGGAACCTACGAGCAGTACTTC.

J is TRBJ1-1 and V is TRBV28; tentative D call: TRBD1 (5 bases). V was trimmed by 3 bases and J by 0 bases, leaving 8 bases between them. The V gene's germline CDR1 is MDHEN and CDR2 SYDVKM. The CDR3 loop spans 14 amino acids. CDR3 nucleotides: TGTGCCAGCAGTTTGGGACGGATGAACACTGAAGCTTTCTTT. It yields the protein CASSLGRMNTEAFF.

This chain connects TRBV6-1 to TRBJ1-4, with TRBD1 matching 7 bases. V trimming: 5 bases; J trimming: 0 bases; junction bases outside the gene matches: 3. Germline CDR1 reads MNHNS; CDR2 reads SASEGT. The CDR3 is made up of 15 amino acids. The CDR3 sequence: CASSRDSSTNEKLFF. The CDR3 region has the DNA TGTGCCAGCAGTAGGGACAGCTCAACTAATGAAAAACTGTTTTTT.

This chain uses TRBV9 with TRBJ2-1; a weak D match, TRBD2 (6 bases). The CDR3 sequence is 14 residues long. V was cut by 3 bases and J by 3 bases, with 10 bases left in between. Germline CDR1 reads SGDLS; CDR2 reads YYNGEE. DNA of the CDR3: TGTGCCAGCAGCGGCAGCGGGCTCTACAATGAGCAGTTCTTC. It yields the protein CASSGSGLYNEQFF.

The J gene is TRBJ2-3, the V gene TRBV11-2; 9 bases line up with TRBD1. The germline gives CDR1 SGHAT, CDR2 FQNNGV. The CDR3 consists of 18 residues. The ends lost 0 bases at V and 3 bases at J; junction bases unmatched: 10. The CDR3 spells CASSLDSWTGVRTDTQYF. The DNA of the CDR3 is TGTGCCAGCAGCTTAGATTCATGGACAGGGGTGCGGACAGATACGCAGTATTTT.

The V and J genes are TRBV18 and TRBJ2-3; 7 bases agree with TRBD2. Unmatched junction bases numbered 6, after V lost 0 bases and J lost 3 bases. From germline, CDR1 is KGHSH and CDR2 LQKENI. The CDR3 spans 16 residues. DNA for the CDR3: TGTGCCAGCTCACCACCGGCTAGCGGTCTAACAGATACGCAGTATTTT. The encoded protein is CASSPPASGLTDTQYF.

The genes are TRBV18 and TRBJ1-1; weak D call: TRBD1 (6 bases). The germline V and J ends were trimmed by 6 bases and 0 bases, with 14 bases remaining between them. Germline CDR1 is KGHSH and CDR2 is LQKENI. The CDR3 sequence is 15 residues long. DNA of the CDR3: TGTGCCAGCTCTTCAGGGGCAGAAATGAACACTGAAGCTTTCTTT. Protein: CASSSGAEMNTEAFF.

This clone has only a few counts. The rearrangement uses TRBV15 and TRBJ2-7, with 8 bases matching TRBD1. CDR3 length: 15 amino acids. The V gene's germline CDR1 is LNHNV and CDR2 YYDKDF (reference sequence). The V and J ends lost 3 bases and 2 bases, in that order; junction bases with no gene match: 6. The CDR3 DNA sequence: TGTGCCACCAGCAGTTTCTCCAGGGGGCCCTACGAGCAGTACTTC. As protein: CATSSFSRGPYEQYF. The full variable domain, rest sourced from reference TRBV15 and TRBJ2-7, is DAMVIQNPRYQVTQFGKPVTLSCSQTLNHNVMYWYQQKSSQAPKLLFHYYDKDFNNEADTPDNFQSRRPNTSFCFLDIRSPGLGDTAMYLCATSSFSRGPYEQYFGPGTRLTVT.

To note about this clone: The junction differs from germline at one of its ends, possibly a read error. V gene TRBV15 combines with J gene TRBJ2-7, with 8 nucleotides matching TRBD2. CDR1 and CDR2 from the germline V gene are LNHNV and YYDKDF (reference sequence). This CDR3 is built from 17 residues. The DNA of the CDR3 is TGTGCCGCCAGCAGAGCAATACTAGCGGACACTACCTACGAGCAGTACTTC. Amino acids: CAASRAILADTTYEQYF.

The chain links TRBV7-6 to TRBJ2-1; D unresolved. CDR3 size: 13 residues. Germline loops: CDR1 SGHVS, CDR2 FNYEAQ. V shed 1 base and J shed 5 bases, with 6 bases lying between them. The CDR3 protein is CASSLGRNNEQFF. The DNA of the CDR3 is TGTGCCAGCAGCTTAGGTCGGAACAATGAGCAGTTCTTC.

This clone was counted between two and nine times. The chain recombines TRBV18 with TRBJ2-1; 12 positions agree with TRBD2. This CDR3 region has 16 residues. From germline, CDR1 is KGHSH and CDR2 LQKENI. V dropped 3 bases and J dropped 8; count of bases not matched to a gene: 8. The CDR3 DNA follows: TGTGCCAGCTCACCTCCCCTAGCGGGGGGGCCTTATGAGCAGTTCTTC. The encoded protein is CASSPPLAGGPYEQFF.